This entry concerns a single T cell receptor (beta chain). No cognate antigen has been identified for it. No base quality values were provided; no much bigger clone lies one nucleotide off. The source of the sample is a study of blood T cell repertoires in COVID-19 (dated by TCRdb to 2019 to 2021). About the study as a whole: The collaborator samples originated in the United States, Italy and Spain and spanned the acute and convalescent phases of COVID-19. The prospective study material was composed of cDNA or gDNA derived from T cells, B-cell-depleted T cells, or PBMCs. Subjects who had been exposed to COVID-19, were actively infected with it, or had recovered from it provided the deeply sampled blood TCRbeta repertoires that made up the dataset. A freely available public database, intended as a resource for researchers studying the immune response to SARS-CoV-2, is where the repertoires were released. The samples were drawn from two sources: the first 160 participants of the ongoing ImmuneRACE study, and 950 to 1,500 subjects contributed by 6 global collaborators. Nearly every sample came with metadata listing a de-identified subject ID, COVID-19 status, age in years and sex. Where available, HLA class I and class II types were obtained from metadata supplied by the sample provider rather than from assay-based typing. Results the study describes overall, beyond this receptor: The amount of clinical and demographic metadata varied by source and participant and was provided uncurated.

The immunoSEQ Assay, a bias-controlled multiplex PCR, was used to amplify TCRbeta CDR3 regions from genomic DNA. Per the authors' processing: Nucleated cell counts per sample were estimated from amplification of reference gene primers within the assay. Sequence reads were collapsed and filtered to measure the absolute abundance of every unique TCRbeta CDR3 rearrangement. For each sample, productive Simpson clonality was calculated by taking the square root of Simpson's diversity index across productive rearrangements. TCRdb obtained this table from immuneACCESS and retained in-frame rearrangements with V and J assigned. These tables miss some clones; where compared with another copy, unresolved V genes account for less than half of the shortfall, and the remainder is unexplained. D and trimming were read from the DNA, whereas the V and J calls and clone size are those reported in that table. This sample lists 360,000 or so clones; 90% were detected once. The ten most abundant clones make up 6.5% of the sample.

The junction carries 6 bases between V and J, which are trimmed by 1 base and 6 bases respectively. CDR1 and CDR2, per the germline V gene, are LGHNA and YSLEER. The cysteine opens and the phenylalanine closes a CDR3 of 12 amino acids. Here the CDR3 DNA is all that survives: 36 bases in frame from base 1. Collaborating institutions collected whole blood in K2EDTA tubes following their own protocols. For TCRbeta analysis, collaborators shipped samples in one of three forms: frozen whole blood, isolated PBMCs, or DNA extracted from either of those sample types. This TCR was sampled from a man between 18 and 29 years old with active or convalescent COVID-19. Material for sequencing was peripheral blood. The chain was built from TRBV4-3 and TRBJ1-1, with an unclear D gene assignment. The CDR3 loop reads CASSQGPAEAFF. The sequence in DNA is TGCGCCAGCAGCCAAGGTCCGGCTGAAGCTTTCTTT.